This T cell receptor beta chain stems from a study of blood T cell repertoires in COVID-19. Study-wide context: Sample material is recorded as cDNA or gDNA derived from T cells, B-cell-depleted T cells, or PBMCs.

The CDR3 spans 16 residues. Per germline, CDR1 MDHEN and CDR2 SYDVKM. Trimming pared 8 bases from V and 0 bases from J, leaving 14 bases between. In the source study's methods: Quantification of nucleated cells was approximated via reference gene primer amplification. The table came from immunoSEQ multiplex PCR; TCRdb's copy has only in-frame clones and leaves some out. The V and J calls and the clone size are those of that table, but D and trimming were determined from the DNA. The sample consists of roughly 69,000 clones, roughly 84% of them appearing once. The chain employs TRBV28 and TRBJ2-6; D possibly corresponds to TRBD1 (5 bases). The sequence came from a man in his fifties with active COVID-19. The sequencing sample was made of peripheral blood. Here the CDR3 reads CASGSGIPSGANVLTF. The CDR3 bases are TGTGCCAGCGGTTCAGGGATTCCCTCTGGGGCCAACGTCCTGACTTTC.